This is a list of T cell receptor beta chains from one sample in a study of human T cells and chemical hapten exposure. TCRdb analysed the RACE reads with MiXCR anew, one entry per CDR3 protein. The sample shows about 140,000 distinct CDR3 sequences, approximately 12% of them seen only once. Specimen: whole blood, collected in connection with sensitization to the hapten diphenylcyclopropenone (DPC). The receptors originated from a woman in her forties or fifties with alopecia areata. Some clones in this sample may be carry-over from other donors' samples. Both conserved end residues are trimmed from each CDR3.

>TRBJ2-1|TRBV7-3
ASSLNPGGDEQF
>TRBJ2-3|TRBV6-5
ASSSWTSTDTQY
>TRBJ1-4|TRBV18
ASSPWTGPTNEKLF
>TRBJ2-7|TRBV29-1
SVEKRQGYEQY
>TRBJ1-6|TRBV5-6
ASSLWGLSYNSPLH
>TRBJ2-2|TRBV7-2
ASTLSAGRRLTGELF
>TRBJ2-1|TRBV29-1
SARGGTSFTYNEQF
>TRBJ2-5|TRBV5-6
ASSLDGRPETQY
>TRBJ2-1|TRBV18
ASSPGTGSGNEQF
>TRBJ2-7|TRBV10-3
AIRAATRIYEQY
>TRBJ1-5|TRBV7-2
ASTLSTGPGQPQH
>TRBJ1-3|TRBV27
ASSLEGVSGNTIY
>TRBJ2-4|TRBV13
ASSLTVAKNIQY
>TRBJ1-5|TRBV6-6
ASSTQGQGKQPQH
>TRBJ2-1|TRBV2
ASRQGLAGSYNEQF
>TRBJ1-1|TRBV20-1
SAGQGVQTEAF
>TRBJ2-6|TRBV10-3
AIASGHAISGANVLT
>TRBJ2-7|TRBV5-1
ASSLGKAAQTYEQY
>TRBJ2-3|TRBV7-2
ASSGAVGLAGGTQN
>TRBJ1-2|TRBV1
TSSQDKGANYGYT
>TRBJ2-5|TRBV10-1
ASSEYASSAQETQY
>TRBJ1-1|TRBV18
ASSPGQAQVNTEAF